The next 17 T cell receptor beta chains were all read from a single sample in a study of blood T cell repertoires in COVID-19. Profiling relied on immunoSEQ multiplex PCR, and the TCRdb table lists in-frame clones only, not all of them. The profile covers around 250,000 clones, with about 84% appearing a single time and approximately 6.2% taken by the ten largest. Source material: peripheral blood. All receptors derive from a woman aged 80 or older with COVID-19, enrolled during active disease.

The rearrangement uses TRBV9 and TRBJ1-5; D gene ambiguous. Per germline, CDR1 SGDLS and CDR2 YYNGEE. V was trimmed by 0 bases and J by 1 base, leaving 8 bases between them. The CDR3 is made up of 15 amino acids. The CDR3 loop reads CASSVGELSNQPQHF. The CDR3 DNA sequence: TGTGCCAGCAGCGTAGGGGAGTTGAGCAATCAGCCCCAGCATTTT.

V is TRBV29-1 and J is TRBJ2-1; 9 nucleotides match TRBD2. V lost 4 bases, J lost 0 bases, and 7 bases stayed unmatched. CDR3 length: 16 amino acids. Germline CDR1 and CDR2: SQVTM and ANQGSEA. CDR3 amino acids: CSVAAQRGDSYNEQFF. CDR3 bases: TGCAGCGTTGCAGCACAGCGGGGGGACTCCTACAATGAGCAGTTCTTC.

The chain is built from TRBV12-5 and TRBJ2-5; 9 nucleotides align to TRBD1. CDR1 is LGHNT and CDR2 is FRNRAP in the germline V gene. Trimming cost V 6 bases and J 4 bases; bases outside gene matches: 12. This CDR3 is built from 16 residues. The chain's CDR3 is CASGTTTPTGGETQYF. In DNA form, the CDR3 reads TGTGCTAGTGGAACCACCACCCCGACAGGGGGAGAGACCCAGTACTTC.

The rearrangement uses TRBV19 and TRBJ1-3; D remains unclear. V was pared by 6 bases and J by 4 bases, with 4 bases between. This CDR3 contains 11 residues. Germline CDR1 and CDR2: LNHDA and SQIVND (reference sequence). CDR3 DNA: TGTGCCAGTAGACAGGGAAACACCATATATTTT. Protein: CASRQGNTIYF.

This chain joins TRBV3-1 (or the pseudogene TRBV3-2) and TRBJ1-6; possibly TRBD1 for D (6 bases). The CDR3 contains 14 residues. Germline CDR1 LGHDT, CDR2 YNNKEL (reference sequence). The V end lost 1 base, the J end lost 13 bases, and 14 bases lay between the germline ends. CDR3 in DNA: TGTGCCAGCAGCCAAGTCCAAGGGGGAGTCCCCCTCCACTTT. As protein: CASSQVQGGVPLHF.

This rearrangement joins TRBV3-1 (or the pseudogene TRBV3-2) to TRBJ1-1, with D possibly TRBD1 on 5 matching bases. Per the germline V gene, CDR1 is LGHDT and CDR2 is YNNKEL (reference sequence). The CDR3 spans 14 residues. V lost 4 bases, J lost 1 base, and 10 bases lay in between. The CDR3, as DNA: TGTGCCAGCAGCCTAAGACAGACGAACACTGAAGCTTTCTTT. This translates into CASSLRQTNTEAFF.

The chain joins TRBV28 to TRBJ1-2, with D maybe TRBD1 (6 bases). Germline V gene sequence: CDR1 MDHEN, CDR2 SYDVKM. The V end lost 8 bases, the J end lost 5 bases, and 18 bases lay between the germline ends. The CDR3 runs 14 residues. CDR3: CASGLTVGGYGYTF. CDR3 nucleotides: TGTGCCAGCGGACTGACAGTAGGGGGTTATGGCTACACCTTC.

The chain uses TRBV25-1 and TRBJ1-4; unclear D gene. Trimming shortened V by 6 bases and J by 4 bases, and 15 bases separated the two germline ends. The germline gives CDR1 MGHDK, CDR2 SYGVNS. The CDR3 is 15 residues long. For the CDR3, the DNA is TGTGCCAGCAGCTCAACGCGAGGACTTAATGAAAAACTGTTTTTT. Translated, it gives CASSSTRGLNEKLFF.

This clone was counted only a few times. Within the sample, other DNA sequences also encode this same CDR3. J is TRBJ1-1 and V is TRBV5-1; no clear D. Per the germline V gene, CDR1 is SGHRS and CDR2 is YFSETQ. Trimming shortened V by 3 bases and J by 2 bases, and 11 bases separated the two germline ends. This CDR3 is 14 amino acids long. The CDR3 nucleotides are TGCGCCAGCAGCTCCGGACTGAGCAACACTGAAGCTTTCTTT. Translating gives CASSSGLSNTEAFF.

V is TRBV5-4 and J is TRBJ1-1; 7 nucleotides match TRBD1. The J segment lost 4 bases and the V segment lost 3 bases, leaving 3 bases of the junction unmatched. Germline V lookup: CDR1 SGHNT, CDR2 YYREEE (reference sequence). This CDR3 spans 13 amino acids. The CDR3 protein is CASSYGTVTEAFF. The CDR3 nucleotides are TGTGCCAGCAGCTATGGGACAGTCACTGAAGCTTTCTTT.

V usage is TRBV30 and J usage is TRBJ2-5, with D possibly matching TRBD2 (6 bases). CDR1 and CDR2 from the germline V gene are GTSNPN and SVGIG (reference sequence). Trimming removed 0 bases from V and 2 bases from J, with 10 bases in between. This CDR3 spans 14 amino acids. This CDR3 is CAWSVGGAQETQYF. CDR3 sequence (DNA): TGTGCCTGGAGTGTAGGAGGGGCTCAAGAGACCCAGTACTTC.

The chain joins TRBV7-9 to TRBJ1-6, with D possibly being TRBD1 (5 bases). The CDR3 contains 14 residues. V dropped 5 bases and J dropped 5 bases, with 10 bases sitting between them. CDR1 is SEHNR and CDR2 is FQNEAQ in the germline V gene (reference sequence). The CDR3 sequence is CASSQGLDNSPLHF. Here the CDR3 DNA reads TGTGCCAGCAGCCAGGGACTTGATAATTCACCCCTCCACTTT.

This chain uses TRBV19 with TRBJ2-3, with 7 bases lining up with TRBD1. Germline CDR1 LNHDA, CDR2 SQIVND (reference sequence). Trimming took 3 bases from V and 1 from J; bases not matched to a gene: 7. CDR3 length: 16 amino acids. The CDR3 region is CASSILDGTGTDTQYF. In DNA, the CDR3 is TGTGCCAGTAGTATCTTAGACGGGACAGGCACAGATACGCAGTATTTT.

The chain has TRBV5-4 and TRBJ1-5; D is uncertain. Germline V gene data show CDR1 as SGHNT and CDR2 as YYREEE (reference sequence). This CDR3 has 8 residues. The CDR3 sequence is CQNQPQHF. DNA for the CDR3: TGTCAGAATCAGCCCCAGCATTTT. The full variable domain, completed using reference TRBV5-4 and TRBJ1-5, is ETGVTQSPTHLIKTRGQQVTLRCSSQSGHNTVSWYQQALGQGPQFIFQYYREEENGRGNFPPRFSGLQFPNYSSELNVNALELDDSALYLCQNQPQHFGDGTRLSIL.

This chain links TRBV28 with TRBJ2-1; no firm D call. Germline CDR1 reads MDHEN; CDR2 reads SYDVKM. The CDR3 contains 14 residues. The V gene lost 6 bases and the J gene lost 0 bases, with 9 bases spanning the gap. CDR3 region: CASRGPSSYNEQFF. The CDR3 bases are TGTGCCAGCAGGGGCCCCAGCTCCTACAATGAGCAGTTCTTC.

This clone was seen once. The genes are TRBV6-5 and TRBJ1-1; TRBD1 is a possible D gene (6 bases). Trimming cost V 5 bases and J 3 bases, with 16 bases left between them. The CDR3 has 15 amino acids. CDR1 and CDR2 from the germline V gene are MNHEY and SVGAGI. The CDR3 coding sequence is TGTGCCAGCAGTAGACAGGAACTGGGGCACACTGAAGCTTTCTTT. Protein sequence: CASSRQELGHTEAFF.

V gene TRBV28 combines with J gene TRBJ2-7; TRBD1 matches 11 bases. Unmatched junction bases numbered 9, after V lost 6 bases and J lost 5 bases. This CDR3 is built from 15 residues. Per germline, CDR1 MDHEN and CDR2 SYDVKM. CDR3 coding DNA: TGTGCCAGCAGCCCCGGACAGGGGGCTAGACACGAGCAGTACGTC. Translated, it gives CASSPGQGARHEQYV.